These 19 T cell receptor beta chains were all obtained from the same sample, sequenced in a study of tissue T cells after allogeneic stem cell transplantation. As for time point: mouse harvest day 7 after allogeneic transplant. The graft held 10^6 splenic CD5+ T cells and 10^7 T-cell-depleted bone marrow cells. The repertoire was sequenced with immunoSEQ multiplex PCR; TCRdb's copy has only in-frame clones and lacks some. Of approximately 6,700 clones detected, roughly 53% appear once; the ten largest clones hold 3.9%. The sequenced sample was gut tissue. These receptors all come from a female BALB/c mouse given C57BL/6 T cells with graft-versus-host disease after an allogeneic hematopoietic cell transplant.

This clone was picked up a small number of times. Gene names refer to mouse genes. The read comes to an end 1 residue before the CDR3 does, leaving the germline J gene to fill in the end. The V and J genes are TRBV26 and TRBJ2-4; no clear D gene. This CDR3 contains 13 residues. Trimming stripped 2 bases from V and 1 base from J, with 4 bases between. CDR1 is KGHPV, CDR2 FQNQEV, per germline (reference sequence). The part of the CDR3 DNA that was read is TGTGCCAGCAGTCTGGTGGGTCAAAACACCTTGTAC. Residues: CASSLVGQNTLY. The full CDR3 protein is CASSLVGQNTLYF.

As for this clone: All gene names here are mouse names. The CDR3 is cut off 1 residue early in the read; its end comes from the germline J gene. The gene calls are TRBV12-2 and TRBJ2-7; D unclear. Germline values: CDR1 SGHLS, CDR2 HYDKME. This CDR3 region has 12 residues. V lost 2 bases and J 0 bases, leaving 4 bases between the germline ends. CDR3 DNA, as far as it was read: TGTGCCAGCTCTCCCGTCTCCTATGAACAGTAC. This encodes CASSPVSYEQY. The whole CDR3 sequence is CASSPVSYEQYF. The entire variable domain, with the rest obtained from reference TRBV12-2 and TRBJ2-7, is as follows: NSGVVQSPRYIIKGKGERSILKCIPISGHLSVAWYQQTQGQELKFFIQHYDKMERDKGNLPSRFSVQQFDDYHSEMNMSALELEDSAVYFCASSPVSYEQYFGPGTRLTVL.

Turning to this clone: Gene names and germline match the mouse. Incomplete CDR3 DNA: TGTGCCAGTCGGACTGGGGGATATGAACAGTAC. It yields the protein CASRTGGYEQY. The CDR3 as a whole reads CASRTGGYEQYF. This sequence joins TRBV3 and TRBJ2-7, with 10 bases fitting TRBD2. The read falls 1 residue short of the CDR3 end, and the missing part is taken from the germline J gene. Losses at the gene ends were 9 bases for V and 4 bases for J; bases not matched to a gene: 3. Per germline, CDR1 SNHLY and CDR2 FYNGKV (reference sequence). The CDR3 is 12 amino acids. Filled out from reference TRBV3 and TRBJ2-7, the complete variable domain reads GPKVLQIPSHQIIDMGQMVTLNCDPVSNHLYFYWYKQILGQQMEFLVNFYNGKVMEKSKLFKDQFSVERPDGSYFTLKIQPTALEDSAVYFCASRTGGYEQYFGPGTRLTVL.

Of note for this clone: Mouse gene names apply. Sequencing ends 1 residue short of the CDR3 end; the germline J gene provides the rest. This chain joins TRBV1 and TRBJ2-5, with TRBD1 identical over 11 bases. The germline V gene encodes CDR1 NSQYPW and CDR2 LRSPGD (reference sequence). Trimming cost V 3 bases and J 3 bases; bases outside gene matches: 2. The CDR3 loop spans 15 amino acids. CDR3 loop: CTCSARDRGQDTQYF. The covered CDR3 bases are TGCACCTGCAGTGCCAGGGACAGGGGGCAAGACACCCAGTAC.

This clone has a handful of counts. Mouse names are used for the genes. The read terminates 1 residue ahead of where the CDR3 ends, so the germline J gene completes it. The rearrangement uses TRBV16 and TRBJ2-3, with 7 bases aligning to TRBD1. The CDR3 is made up of 15 amino acids. V dropped 5 bases and J dropped 1; count of bases not matched to a gene: 6. Germline V lookup: CDR1 SGHSA, CDR2 FRNQAP. The sequenced part of the CDR3 DNA is TGTGCAAGCAGCCTCGACAGGGCTGGTGCAGAAACGCTGTAT. Translated: CASSLDRAGAETLY. The CDR3 as a whole reads CASSLDRAGAETLYF.

As to this clone: Gene names follow the mouse nomenclature. The sequence runs out 1 residue before the end of the CDR3; the remainder is reconstructed from the germline J gene. This chain links TRBV26 with TRBJ1-1; no clear D. The CDR3 loop spans 14 amino acids. V lost 2 bases and J lost 0, with 7 bases in between. Germline CDR1 is KGHPV and CDR2 is FQNQEV (reference sequence). The CDR3 reads CASSLGVANTEVFF. CDR3 bases read: TGTGCCAGCAGTCTGGGGGTCGCAAACACAGAAGTCTTC.

This clone showed up just once. Mouse germline and gene names are used. The CDR3 end is not reached by the read, which stops 1 residue before it; the germline J gene fills it in. The chain carries TRBV3 and TRBJ2-2; D is unresolved. With 5 bases removed from V and 0 bases from J, the gap between germline ends came to 7 bases. The CDR3 loop spans 14 amino acids. Germline V gene sequence: CDR1 SNHLY, CDR2 FYNGKV (reference sequence). The CDR3 sequence is CASSANANTGQLYF. The sequenced part of the CDR3 DNA is TGTGCCAGCAGCGCTAACGCAAACACCGGGCAGCTCTAC. The full variable domain, completed using reference TRBV3 and TRBJ2-2, is GPKVLQIPSHQIIDMGQMVTLNCDPVSNHLYFYWYKQILGQQMEFLVNFYNGKVMEKSKLFKDQFSVERPDGSYFTLKIQPTALEDSAVYFCASSANANTGQLYFGEGSKLTVL.

This clone was observed a few times. Gene names follow the mouse nomenclature. The read halts 1 residue ahead of the CDR3 end, with the missing end drawn from the germline J gene. This chain joins TRBV23 and TRBJ2-4; the D call of TRBD1 is as the table states it, not checked on the DNA. Germline V CDR1 and CDR2: KGHTA, FQNQQP. The CDR3 consists of 14 residues. The part of the CDR3 DNA that was read is TGCTCCAGCAGTACACAGGGTAGTCAAAACACCTTGTAC. Amino acid sequence: CSSSTQGSQNTLY. The complete CDR3 reads CSSSTQGSQNTLYF.

As to this clone: Any gene name here is a mouse gene name. The read halts 1 residue ahead of the CDR3 end, with the missing end drawn from the germline J gene. The chain employs TRBV26 and TRBJ1-1, with D possibly matching TRBD1 (5 bases). Deletions cut 3 bases from V and 3 bases from J, with 11 bases between. Germline lookup yields CDR1 KGHPV and CDR2 FQNQEV (reference sequence). The CDR3 is 14 residues long. This chain's CDR3 is CASSLGQGYTEVFF. Partial CDR3 DNA: TGTGCCAGCAGTCTAGGGCAGGGCTACACAGAAGTCTTC.

As concerns this clone: The germline and genes are mouse ones. The CDR3 extends 1 residue past the end of the read, so its final part is completed from the germline J gene. The chain combines TRBV15 with TRBJ2-7; possible D gene TRBD2, 7 bases. Germline lookup yields CDR1 SGHND and CDR2 FRSKSL. Between the trimmed V and J ends, which lost 5 bases and 6 bases, there was a span of 14 bases. CDR3 length: 13 residues. The DNA read from the CDR3 is TGTGCCAGCAGTCCCCGGGGGGCGGGTGAACAGTAC. It codes for CASSPRGAGEQY. The whole CDR3 protein is CASSPRGAGEQYF.

A word on this clone: Gene names are mouse gene names. Coverage ceases 1 residue before the CDR3 finishes, and the germline J gene fills in the end. V gene TRBV26 combines with J gene TRBJ1-4; no clear D gene. Germline lookup yields CDR1 KGHPV and CDR2 FQNQEV (reference sequence). The CDR3 loop spans 14 amino acids. Trimming took off 4 bases at V and 0 bases at J, with 6 bases between the two ends. Incomplete CDR3 DNA: TGTGCCAGCAGTCCAGAATTTTCCAACGAAAGATTATTT. Protein sequence: CASSPEFSNERLF. The complete CDR3 reads CASSPEFSNERLFF.

As regards this clone: The germline and genes are mouse ones. The read falls 1 residue short of the CDR3 end, and the missing part is taken from the germline J gene. V gene TRBV26 combines with J gene TRBJ1-6, with D perhaps TRBD1 (6 bases). TRBJ1-6 belongs to the ORF category, with a function that is uncertain. Germline V gene lookup returns CDR1 KGHPV and CDR2 FQNQEV (reference sequence). The CDR3 spans 15 residues. Trimming shortened V by 4 bases and J by 4 bases, and 11 bases separated the two germline ends. The DNA read from the CDR3 is TGTGCCAGCAGTCCAATGGACAGATATAATTCGCCCCTCTAC. Protein: CASSPMDRYNSPLY. The CDR3 as a whole reads CASSPMDRYNSPLYF.

Worth noting for this clone: Gene names refer to mouse genes. The missing CDR3 end, 1 residue past where the read stops, is filled in from the germline J gene. The chain links TRBV23 to TRBJ1-4. The germline gives CDR1 KGHTA, CDR2 FQNQQP. The CDR3 sequence is 13 residues long. Incomplete CDR3 DNA: TGCTCCAGCAGTCAATCAATCAACGAAAGATTATTT. Protein product: CSSSQSINERLF. The entire CDR3 protein is CSSSQSINERLFF.

This clone has a handful of counts. Germline and genes: mouse. The read comes to an end 1 residue before the CDR3 does, leaving the germline J gene to fill in the end. This chain uses TRBV16 with TRBJ2-7; TRBD2 matches at 8 bases. Germline trimming cut 2 bases from V and 4 bases from J; bases unmatched to any gene: 1. This CDR3 contains 13 residues. The germline CDR1 and CDR2 sequences are SGHSA and FRNQAP. The CDR3 region is CASSLLGGYEQYF. Incomplete CDR3 DNA: TGTGCAAGCAGCTTATTGGGGGGGTATGAACAGTAC.

On this clone itself: Gene names are mouse gene names. The read comes to an end 1 residue before the CDR3 does, leaving the germline J gene to fill in the end. The chain uses TRBV26 and TRBJ2-1; possible D gene TRBD1, 6 bases. Germline V CDR1 and CDR2: KGHPV, FQNQEV (reference sequence). V dropped 5 bases and J dropped 3 bases, with 8 bases sitting between them. The CDR3 extends over 13 amino acids. The part of the CDR3 DNA that was read is TGTGCCAGCAGTACGGACAGCTATGCTGAGCAGTTC. Translation: CASSTDSYAEQF. The whole CDR3 protein is CASSTDSYAEQFF.

About this clone itself: The genes are named according to mouse. The DNA ends 1 residue before the CDR3 does, and the rest of the CDR3 is filled in from the germline J gene. V and J are TRBV3 and TRBJ1-1; TRBD1 agrees at 10 bases. Trimming removed 6 bases from V and 7 bases from J; junction bases left unmatched: 2. Germline lookup yields CDR1 SNHLY and CDR2 FYNGKV (reference sequence). The CDR3 covers 12 residues. CDR3 residues: CASRRDRGEVFF. The sequenced CDR3 bases are TGTGCCAGCAGGAGGGACAGGGGAGAAGTCTTC.

As for this clone: Gene names refer to mouse genes. The sequenced fragment ends 1 residue before the CDR3 boundary, so the rest is inferred from the germline J gene. This chain links TRBV31 with TRBJ1-4, with TRBD1 identical over 11 bases. The CDR3 spans 15 residues. V shed 0 bases, J shed 7 bases, and the junction held 4 bases outside the gene matches. Germline V CDR1 and CDR2: GKSSPN, SITVG. The CDR3 region is CAWSLGQGAGERLFF. CDR3 DNA, as far as it was read: TGTGCCTGGAGTCTTGGACAGGGGGCTGGCGAAAGATTATTT.

On this clone: Genes here carry mouse names. The CDR3 end is not reached by the read, which stops 1 residue before it; the germline J gene fills it in. This chain joins TRBV16 and TRBJ1-4; possible D gene TRBD1, 6 bases. The germline CDR1 and CDR2 sequences are SGHSA and FRNQAP. The CDR3 sequence is 14 residues long. V lost 6 bases, J lost 4 bases, and 12 bases lay in between. CDR3 protein: CASRPGHFNERLFF. CDR3 DNA (partial): TGTGCAAGCAGGCCGGGACATTTCAACGAAAGATTATTT.

This clone was counted a few times. Gene names are mouse gene names. The CDR3 goes on 1 residue after the read ends, and that part is filled in from the germline J gene. V and J are TRBV26 and TRBJ1-4; no reliable D call. Germline V gene lookup returns CDR1 KGHPV and CDR2 FQNQEV (reference sequence). The CDR3 contains 16 residues. Deletions cut 0 bases from V and 0 bases from J, with 8 bases between. The chain's CDR3 is CASSLSMAFSNERLFF. The DNA read from the CDR3 is TGTGCCAGCAGTCTGTCGATGGCATTTTCCAACGAAAGATTATTT.